A selection of T cell receptor beta chains follows, all from one sample in a study of PD-L1 blockade in urothelial cancer. Generated by immunoSEQ multiplex PCR, the TCRdb table keeps only in-frame clones and is missing some. The data show under 95,000 clones, around 83% seen once. The specimen was PBMCs, collected around atezolizumab (anti-PD-L1) treatment. These receptors all stem from a man aged 55-75 years with urothelial cancer. Both conserved end residues are part of each CDR3. Fields, in order: D gene, J gene, V gene, clone size, CDR3 protein, CDR3 DNA. The D gene is left open where the match is weak. A row's size may be missing; if present it is once, few, many or a size class.

D gene: TRBD2; J gene: TRBJ2-5; V gene: TRBV5-1; clone size: .; CDR3 protein: CASSSGLAGGYQETQYF; CDR3 DNA: TGCGCCAGCAGCTCAGGACTAGCGGGAGGGTACCAAGAGACCCAGTACTTC
D gene: .; J gene: TRBJ1-4; V gene: TRBV4-1; clone size: .; CDR3 protein: CASSQELETGGDEKLFF; CDR3 DNA: TGCGCCAGCAGCCAAGAACTGGAGACCGGAGGGGATGAAAAACTGTTTTTT
D gene: .; J gene: TRBJ1-5; V gene: TRBV19; clone size: .; CDR3 protein: CASSIGAGNQPQHF; CDR3 DNA: TGTGCCAGTAGTATTGGGGCAGGTAATCAGCCCCAGCATTTT
D gene: TRBD1; J gene: TRBJ1-1; V gene: TRBV29-1; clone size: few; CDR3 protein: CSVGQGARTEAFF; CDR3 DNA: TGCAGCGTCGGACAGGGGGCGAGGACTGAAGCTTTCTTT
D gene: .; J gene: TRBJ1-5; V gene: TRBV19; clone size: .; CDR3 protein: CASRISQSNQPQHF; CDR3 DNA: TGTGCCAGTAGAATCAGTCAGAGCAATCAGCCCCAGCATTTT
D gene: .; J gene: TRBJ2-5; V gene: TRBV5-6; clone size: .; CDR3 protein: CASSLNARGETQYF; CDR3 DNA: TGTGCCAGCAGCCTGAACGCAAGAGGGGAGACCCAGTACTTC
D gene: TRBD1; J gene: TRBJ1-1; V gene: TRBV5-1; clone size: once; CDR3 protein: CASSLGQGEAFF; CDR3 DNA: TGCGCCAGCAGCCTCGGACAGGGTGAAGCTTTCTTT
D gene: TRBD2; J gene: TRBJ2-1; V gene: TRBV6-5; clone size: .; CDR3 protein: CASSPGLASNEQFF; CDR3 DNA: TGTGCCAGCAGCCCGGGACTAGCGTCGAATGAGCAGTTCTTC
D gene: .; J gene: TRBJ2-3; V gene: TRBV7-9; clone size: .; CDR3 protein: CASSPQFSQERTDTQYF; CDR3 DNA: TGTGCCAGCAGCCCCCAGTTTTCGCAGGAACGCACAGATACGCAGTATTTT
D gene: TRBD1; J gene: TRBJ1-5; V gene: TRBV27; clone size: .; CDR3 protein: CASSPDRGHNQPQHF; CDR3 DNA: TGTGCCAGCAGTCCCGACAGGGGCCACAATCAGCCCCAGCATTTT
D gene: .; J gene: TRBJ2-6; V gene: TRBV7-8; clone size: .; CDR3 protein: CASSLGGGSGANVLTF; CDR3 DNA: TGTGCCAGCAGCTTAGGAGGGGGCTCTGGGGCCAACGTCCTGACTTTC
D gene: .; J gene: TRBJ1-3; V gene: TRBV9; clone size: .; CDR3 protein: CASSSGIQNTIYF; CDR3 DNA: TGTGCCAGCAGCTCGGGGATTCAAAACACCATATATTTT
D gene: .; J gene: TRBJ2-5; V gene: TRBV5-1; clone size: .; CDR3 protein: CASSAGQPQETQYF; CDR3 DNA: TGCGCCAGCAGCGCCGGACAGCCTCAAGAGACCCAGTACTTC
D gene: TRBD2; J gene: TRBJ2-1; V gene: TRBV19; clone size: .; CDR3 protein: CASSSRTSGGAISYNEQFF; CDR3 DNA: TGTGCCAGTAGTTCCCGGACTAGCGGGGGGGCCATCTCCTACAATGAGCAGTTCTTC
D gene: TRBD1; J gene: TRBJ2-7; V gene: TRBV19; clone size: .; CDR3 protein: CASSILGQGAEQYF; CDR3 DNA: TGTGCCAGTAGTATACTTGGACAGGGCGCCGAGCAGTACTTC
D gene: .; J gene: TRBJ2-1; V gene: TRBV29-1; clone size: .; CDR3 protein: CSVEDLRRLARAGSEQFF; CDR3 DNA: TGCAGCGTTGAAGATCTTCGGCGGCTAGCGAGGGCAGGGAGTGAGCAGTTCTTC
D gene: .; J gene: TRBJ2-2; V gene: TRBV7-9; clone size: .; CDR3 protein: CASSTYTGELFF; CDR3 DNA: TGTGCCAGCAGCACATACACCGGGGAGCTGTTTTTT
D gene: .; J gene: TRBJ1-5; V gene: TRBV19; clone size: .; CDR3 protein: CASSVIGNQPQHF; CDR3 DNA: TGTGCCAGTAGTGTAATCGGCAATCAGCCCCAGCATTTT
D gene: .; J gene: TRBJ2-7; V gene: TRBV27; clone size: .; CDR3 protein: CASSFPLRWRYPSYEQYF; CDR3 DNA: TGTGCCAGCAGTTTTCCCCTCCGATGGCGGTACCCCTCCTACGAGCAGTACTTC
D gene: TRBD1; J gene: TRBJ2-4; V gene: TRBV6-1; clone size: .; CDR3 protein: CASSEWGTVGGIQYF; CDR3 DNA: TGTGCCAGCAGTGAATGGGGGACAGTTGGGGGCATTCAGTACTTC
D gene: TRBD2; J gene: TRBJ2-2; V gene: TRBV7-3; clone size: .; CDR3 protein: CASSLRGFGGGSFGELFF; CDR3 DNA: TGTGCCAGCAGCTTAAGGGGTTTCGGCGGGGGAAGTTTCGGGGAGCTGTTTTTT
D gene: .; J gene: TRBJ2-7; V gene: TRBV7-6; clone size: few; CDR3 protein: CASSSAGSGQYF; CDR3 DNA: TGTGCCAGCAGCTCTGCCGGGAGCGGGCAGTACTTC
D gene: TRBD1; J gene: TRBJ2-5; V gene: TRBV7-3; clone size: .; CDR3 protein: CASSQGTGSRETQYF; CDR3 DNA: TGTGCCAGCAGCCAGGGGACAGGGAGTCGGGAGACCCAGTACTTC
D gene: .; J gene: TRBJ2-3; V gene: TRBV5-1; clone size: .; CDR3 protein: CASSLGQATGADTQYF; CDR3 DNA: TGCGCCAGCAGCTTAGGACAGGCCACGGGGGCAGATACGCAGTATTTT
D gene: .; J gene: TRBJ2-7; V gene: TRBV4-1; clone size: once; CDR3 protein: CASSQESSLGSYEQYF; CDR3 DNA: TGCGCCAGCAGCCAAGAGAGTTCCCTAGGGAGTTACGAGCAGTACTTC